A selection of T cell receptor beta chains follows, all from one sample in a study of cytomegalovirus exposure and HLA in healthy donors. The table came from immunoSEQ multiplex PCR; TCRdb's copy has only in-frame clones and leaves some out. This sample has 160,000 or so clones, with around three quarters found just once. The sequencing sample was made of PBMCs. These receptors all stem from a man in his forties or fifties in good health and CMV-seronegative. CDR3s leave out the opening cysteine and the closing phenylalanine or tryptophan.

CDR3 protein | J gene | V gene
SVEETGYSYEQY | TRBJ2-7 | TRBV29-1
ASSATGQNTEAF | TRBJ1-1 | TRBV6-1
ASSLALAPNTGELF | TRBJ2-2 | TRBV7-8
ASSTTSVSETQY | TRBJ2-5 | TRBV14
ASSVGTGLGETQY | TRBJ2-5 | TRBV7-9
ASKIGTNYGYT | TRBJ1-2 | TRBV6-5
ASSLGRGDSPLH | TRBJ1-6 | TRBV5-1
ASSQPRTGRTGELF | TRBJ2-2 | TRBV4-1
ASSQDRGQGGWPQH | TRBJ1-5 | TRBV4-3
ASSSTGTGSEKLF | TRBJ1-4 | TRBV5-1
ASSPPLAGVYEQY | TRBJ2-7 | TRBV18
ASSRGGAYEQY | TRBJ2-7 | TRBV18
ASSQVMDRVEKLF | TRBJ1-4 | TRBV4-3
ASSPTTGATGETQY | TRBJ2-5 | TRBV18
ASSTVGRDEKLF | TRBJ1-4 | TRBV19
ASYRTDTNTGELF | TRBJ2-2 | TRBV18
ASSQEGVSQRNEKLF | TRBJ1-4 | TRBV4-3
ASSITSGGRETQY | TRBJ2-5 | TRBV7-9
ASSASGTSYEQY | TRBJ2-7 | TRBV9
ASSQVGGLKETQY | TRBJ2-5 | TRBV4-1
ASNPNRDLDEQF | TRBJ2-1 | TRBV7-2
AISESEGYEQY | TRBJ2-7 | TRBV10-3
ASRSRLSGGLTDTQY | TRBJ2-3 | TRBV5-4
AWSNTAWTGWFDEQY | TRBJ2-7 | TRBV30
SARDIDEQF | TRBJ2-1 | TRBV20-1
AISDLGRGYGYT | TRBJ1-2 | TRBV10-3
ASSAGGRKYEQY | TRBJ2-7 | TRBV18
ASSQLLRGANEQY | TRBJ2-7 | TRBV4-1
ASSQVDRSSPSPLH | TRBJ1-6 | TRBV4-1
ASSLEGVYNEQF | TRBJ2-1 | TRBV5-1